The rows below give T cell receptor beta chains drawn from one sample of a study of blood T cells in healthy people across ages. TCRdb independently ran MiXCR on the 5' RACE reads; one entry per CDR3 protein. The repertoire holds over a million distinct CDR3 sequences, with almost 25% as singletons. These data also formed part of another study, on T cells of mothers and their children.

The sequenced material came from blood. These receptors all come from a girl aged 2-15 years in good health. Each CDR3 is given with its conserved first and last residue. D genes are given only for firm matches. Where a row states a size, it is once, few, many or the class of an expanded clone; other rows omit it.

J,size,D,V,CDR3,DNA
TRBJ1-1,once,.,TRBV6-6,CASSYGGGAAEAFF,TGTGCCAGTTCTTATGGGGGCGGGGCGGCTGAAGCTTTCTTT
TRBJ1-5,few,.,TRBV7-2,CASSLVLDQPQHF,TGTGCCAGCAGCTTAGTACTCGATCAGCCCCAGCATTTT
TRBJ2-7,few,TRBD1,TRBV3-1,CASSLHPGQGFPYEQYF,TGTGCCAGCAGCCTACATCCGGGACAGGGGTTCCCCTACGAGCAGTACTTC
TRBJ2-1,.,.,TRBV6-1,CASTRQGLYNEQFF,TGTGCCAGCACTAGGCAGGGACTCTACAATGAGCAGTTCTTC
TRBJ1-5,.,.,TRBV6-5,CASSPRGRDQPQHF,TGTGCCAGCAGCCCCCGTGGCCGGGATCAGCCCCAGCATTTT
TRBJ2-3,few,.,TRBV6-6,CASSSTRGWDTQYF,TGTGCCAGCAGTTCGACGCGGGGTTGGGATACGCAGTATTTT
TRBJ2-1,.,TRBD2,TRBV15,CATSPGFLAGNEQFF,TGTGCCACCAGCCCGGGGTTTCTAGCGGGTAATGAGCAGTTCTTC
TRBJ1-1,.,.,TRBV20-1,CSARDRGVRGTEAFF,TGCAGTGCTAGGGACCGGGGAGTGAGGGGCACTGAAGCTTTCTTT
TRBJ2-7,few,TRBD2,TRBV5-1,CASRNGLASEQYF,TGCGCCAGCAGGAATGGACTAGCAAGCGAGCAGTACTTC
TRBJ1-5,.,.,TRBV2,CASSPNYQPQHF,TGTGCCAGCAGTCCCAACTATCAGCCCCAGCATTTT
TRBJ2-3,.,TRBD1,TRBV7-9,CASSLRTGLSTDTQYF,TGTGCCAGCAGCCTAAGGACAGGACTTAGCACAGATACGCAGTATTTT
TRBJ2-1,few,TRBD2,TRBV7-2,CASSPGLAGGQSEQFF,TGTGCCAGCAGCCCCGGACTAGCGGGGGGGCAAAGTGAGCAGTTCTTC
TRBJ2-1,few,TRBD2,TRBV7-9,CASSVLAGDEQFF,TGTGCCAGCAGCGTACTAGCGGGAGATGAGCAGTTCTTC
TRBJ2-3,few,.,TRBV4-1,CASSHGGGRGYTF,TGCGCCAGCAGCCACGGGGGAGGCAGGGGTTATACCTTT
TRBJ2-7,.,.,TRBV3-1,CASSQEGGLSEQYF,TGTGCCAGCAGCCAAGAAGGAGGGCTAAGCGAGCAGTACTTC
TRBJ2-3,few,TRBD1,TRBV10-3,CAISEGQGPDTQYF,TGTGCCATCAGTGAGGGACAGGGCCCAGATACGCAGTATTTT
TRBJ2-3,.,.,TRBV29-1,CSVVAKGSADTQYF,TGCAGCGTTGTAGCCAAGGGGTCTGCAGATACGCAGTATTTT
TRBJ2-7,.,TRBD2,TRBV29-1,CSVERRSSGGIRVGEQYF,TGCAGCGTTGAACGTCGGTCTAGCGGGGGAATTCGAGTAGGCGAGCAGTACTTC
TRBJ1-6,few,.,TRBV2,CASRSTGNSPLHF,TGTGCCAGCAGGTCGACAGGAAATTCACCCCTCCACTTT
TRBJ2-4,few,TRBD1,TRBV20-1,CSASTGGAKNIQYF,TGCAGTGCGTCGACAGGGGGGGCCAAAAACATTCAGTACTTC
TRBJ1-1,.,.,TRBV10-3,CAISDPFRVLDESTEAFF,TGTGCCATCAGTGATCCCTTTAGGGTTTTGGATGAGAGCACTGAAGCTTTCTTT
TRBJ2-7,.,TRBD1,TRBV12-3/TRBV12-4,CASSSQGDRYEQYF,TGTGCCAGCAGTTCACAGGGGGACCGCTACGAGCAGTACTTC
TRBJ2-7,.,TRBD2,TRBV20-1,CSALSSGSAYEQYF,TGCAGTGCTCTAAGTAGCGGGAGTGCCTACGAGCAGTACTTC
TRBJ2-1,.,TRBD2,TRBV4-1,CASSLRGTSEYNEQFF,TGCGCCAGCAGCCTACGTGGGACTAGCGAATACAATGAGCAGTTCTTC
TRBJ1-1,.,.,TRBV7-9,CASSPRDGTNTEAFF,TGTGCCAGCAGCCCTAGGGACGGGACGAACACTGAAGCTTTCTTT
TRBJ1-2,few,TRBD1,TRBV13,CASSHPTGGDYGYTF,TGTGCCAGCAGCCATCCCACAGGGGGCGACTATGGCTACACCTTC
TRBJ2-7,.,.,TRBV5-5,CASSFAETYEQYF,TGTGCCAGCAGCTTCGCAGAAACCTACGAGCAGTACTTC
TRBJ1-1,.,TRBD1,TRBV6-1,CASSERTGENTEAFF,TGTGCCAGCAGTGAACGAACAGGGGAGAACACTGAAGCTTTCTTT
TRBJ2-5,few,.,TRBV11-2,CASRMGVPQLRGEQYF,TGTGCCAGCAGGATGGGAGTCCCACAGCTTAGGGGGGAGCAGTACTTC
TRBJ2-7,few,TRBD1,TRBV20-1,CSATTGDSYEQYF,TGCAGTGCGACGACAGGGGACTCCTACGAGCAGTACTTC
TRBJ1-5,.,.,TRBV10-1,CASSARVSRQPQHF,TGCGCCAGCAGTGCGCGGGTCTCGCGTCAGCCCCAGCATTTT
TRBJ2-5,few,TRBD2,TRBV2,CASSESLAGETQYF,TGTGCCAGCAGTGAATCTCTAGCGGGAGAGACCCAGTACTTC
TRBJ2-3,.,.,TRBV5-1,CASSLAFSGPGTDTQYF,TGCGCCAGCAGCTTGGCCTTTTCGGGGCCAGGGACAGATACGCAGTATTTT
TRBJ2-5,once,.,TRBV5-1,CASSFPEARGTQYF,TGCGCCAGCAGCTTCCCCGAGGCGAGGGGGACCCAGTACTTC
TRBJ1-1,.,.,TRBV10-3,CAIRSRDRIKEAFF,TGTGCCATCAGATCCCGGGACCGCATTAAGGAAGCTTTCTTT
TRBJ2-4,.,.,TRBV3-1,CASSQETTANIQYF,TGTGCCAGCAGCCAAGAAACTACAGCCAACATTCAGTACTTC
TRBJ1-2,.,TRBD1,TRBV27,CASRNTGGGYTF,TGTGCCAGCAGAAATACAGGGGGTGGCTACACCTTC
TRBJ2-7,many,TRBD1,TRBV6-5,CASSYSTGGYEQYF,TGTGCCAGCAGTTACTCGACAGGGGGCTACGAGCAGTACTTC